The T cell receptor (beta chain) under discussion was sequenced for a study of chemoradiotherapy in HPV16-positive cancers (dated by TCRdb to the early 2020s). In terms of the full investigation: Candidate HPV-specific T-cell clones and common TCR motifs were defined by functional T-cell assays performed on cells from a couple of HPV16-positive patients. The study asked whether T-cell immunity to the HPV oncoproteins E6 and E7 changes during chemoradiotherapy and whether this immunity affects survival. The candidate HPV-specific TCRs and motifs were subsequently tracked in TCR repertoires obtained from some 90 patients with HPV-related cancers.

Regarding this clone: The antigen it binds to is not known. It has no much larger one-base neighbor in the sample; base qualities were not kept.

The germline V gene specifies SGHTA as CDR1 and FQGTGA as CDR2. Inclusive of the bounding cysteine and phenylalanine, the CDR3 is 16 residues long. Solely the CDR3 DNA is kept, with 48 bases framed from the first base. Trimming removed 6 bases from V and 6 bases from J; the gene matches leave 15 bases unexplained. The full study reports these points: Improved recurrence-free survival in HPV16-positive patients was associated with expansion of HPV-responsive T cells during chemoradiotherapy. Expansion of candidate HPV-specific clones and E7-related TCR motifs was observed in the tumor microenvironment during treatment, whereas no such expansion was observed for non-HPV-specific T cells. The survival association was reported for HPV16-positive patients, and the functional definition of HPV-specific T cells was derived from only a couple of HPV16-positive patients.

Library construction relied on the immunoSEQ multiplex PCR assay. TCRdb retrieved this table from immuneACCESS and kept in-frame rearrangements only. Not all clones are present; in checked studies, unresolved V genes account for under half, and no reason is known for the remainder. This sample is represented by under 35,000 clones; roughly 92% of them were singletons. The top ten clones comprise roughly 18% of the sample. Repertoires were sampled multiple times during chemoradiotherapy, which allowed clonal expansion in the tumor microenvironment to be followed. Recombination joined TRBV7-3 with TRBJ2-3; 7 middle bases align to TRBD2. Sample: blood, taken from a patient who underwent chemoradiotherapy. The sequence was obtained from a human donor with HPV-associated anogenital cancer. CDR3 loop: CASRPRLAVHRDTQYF. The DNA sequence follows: TGTGCCAGCAGGCCCCGACTAGCCGTCCATAGGGATACGCAGTATTTT.